This note documents a single T cell receptor (beta chain) sequence. The germline V and J ends were trimmed by 0 bases and 0 bases, with 11 bases remaining between them. The V gene's germline CDR1 is GTSNPN and CDR2 SVGIG (reference sequence). This CDR3 region has 15 residues. The data derive from a study of OX40 agonist ivuxolimab in advanced cancers. Method: immunoSEQ multiplex PCR; TCRdb's copy keeps in-frame clones and lacks some. The sample carries fewer than 90,000 clones, roughly 84% recorded once. The chain couples TRBV30 to TRBJ1-2; D remains ambiguous. Sequences were derived from CD4+ or CD8+ T cells sorted from blood, sampled in a trial of the OX40 agonist ivuxolimab. The clonotype comes from an adult with an advanced solid tumor such as melanoma, head and neck, liver or kidney cancer. CDR3 residues: CAWSVREATNYGYTF. The CDR3 DNA is TGTGCCTGGAGTGTACGGGAGGCTACTAACTATGGCTACACCTTC.